The source of this T cell receptor (beta chain) is a study of cytomegalovirus exposure and HLA in healthy donors. Germline V gene sequence: CDR1 MGHRA, CDR2 YSYEKL. V was clipped by 3 bases and J by 11 bases, with 22 bases between them. The CDR3 runs 15 residues. The assay was immunoSEQ multiplex PCR, and TCRdb's table has in-frame clones only and misses some. Of fewer than 200,000 clones listed, roughly 85% are singletons. This clonotype originated in a man aged 18 to 30 in good health and CMV-seropositive. This chain connects TRBV4-1 to TRBJ1-2; no clear D. Sample: PBMCs. CDR3 amino acids: CASSQLSLGRSGYTF. In nucleotides, the CDR3 is TGCGCCAGCAGCCAGCTATCCCTCGGCAGGTCGGGGTACACCTTC.